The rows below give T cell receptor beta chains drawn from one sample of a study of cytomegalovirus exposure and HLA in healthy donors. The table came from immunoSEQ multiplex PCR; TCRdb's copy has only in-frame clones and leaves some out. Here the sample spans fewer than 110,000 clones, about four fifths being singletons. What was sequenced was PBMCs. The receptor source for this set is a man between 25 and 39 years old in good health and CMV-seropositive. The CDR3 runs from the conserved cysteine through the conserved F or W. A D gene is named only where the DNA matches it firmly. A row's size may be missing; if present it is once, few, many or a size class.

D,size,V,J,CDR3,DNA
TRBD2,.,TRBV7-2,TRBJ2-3,CASSLGVAGAIDTQYF,TGTGCCAGCAGCTTAGGGGTAGCGGGGGCGATAGATACGCAGTATTTT
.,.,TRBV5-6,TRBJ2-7,CASSSSGAYEQYF,TGTGCCAGCAGCTCGTCAGGGGCGTACGAGCAGTACTTC
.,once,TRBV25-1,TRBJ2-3,CASPKEARRGDTQYF,TGTGCCAGCCCGAAGGAAGCTAGACGGGGGGATACGCAGTATTTT
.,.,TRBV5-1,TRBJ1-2,CASSGLGDRAYGYTF,TGCGCCAGCAGCGGGTTGGGTGACAGAGCCTATGGCTACACCTTC
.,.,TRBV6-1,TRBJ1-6,CASGEGLGPSSYNSPLHF,TGTGCCAGCGGTGAGGGACTGGGCCCAAGCTCCTATAATTCACCCCTCCACTTT
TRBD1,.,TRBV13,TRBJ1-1,CASSSLGTGGITEAFF,TGTGCCAGCAGCTCGTTAGGGACAGGGGGTATCACTGAAGCTTTCTTT
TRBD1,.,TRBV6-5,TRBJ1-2,CASSAGTEKNYGYTF,TGTGCCAGCAGTGCCGGGACAGAAAAAAACTATGGCTACACCTTC
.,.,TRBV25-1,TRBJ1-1,CASSEYGAGSNTEAFF,TGTGCCAGCAGTGAATATGGGGCAGGGTCGAACACTGAAGCTTTCTTT
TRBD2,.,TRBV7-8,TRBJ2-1,CASSRTGGWEQFF,TGTGCCAGCAGCCGGACGGGGGGTTGGGAGCAGTTCTTC
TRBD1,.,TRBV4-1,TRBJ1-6,CASSQGQGYSYNSPLHF,TGCGCCAGCAGCCAAGGACAGGGATACTCCTATAATTCACCCCTCCACTTT
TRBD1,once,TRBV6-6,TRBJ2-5,CASSARTGDRETQYF,TGTGCCAGCAGTGCCCGGACAGGGGACCGAGAGACCCAGTACTTC
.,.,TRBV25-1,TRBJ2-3,CASRGGAGSTDTQYF,TGTGCCAGCAGGGGGGGGGCTGGTAGCACAGATACGCAGTATTTT
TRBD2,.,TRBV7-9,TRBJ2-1,CASSPILAGRKNEQFF,TGTGCCAGCAGCCCTATTCTAGCGGGGAGGAAGAATGAGCAGTTCTTC
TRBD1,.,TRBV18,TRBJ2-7,CASSPPSGQGIYEQYF,TGTGCCAGCTCACCACCGTCCGGACAGGGGATCTACGAGCAGTACTTC
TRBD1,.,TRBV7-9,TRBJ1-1,CASSGRAGGTEAFF,TGTGCCAGCAGCGGTCGTGCAGGGGGCACTGAAGCTTTCTTT
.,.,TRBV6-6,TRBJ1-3,CASIYGGGPGNTIYF,TGTGCCAGCATCTATGGGGGAGGGCCTGGAAACACCATATATTTT
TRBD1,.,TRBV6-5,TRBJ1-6,CASSGRGNSPLHF,TGTGCCAGCAGTGGCAGGGGGAATTCACCCCTCCACTTT
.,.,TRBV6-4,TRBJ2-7,CARGLFYEQYF,TGTGCCAGAGGACTATTCTACGAGCAGTACTTC
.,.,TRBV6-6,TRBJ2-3,CAIRDPGVDTQYF,TGTGCCATCCGGGACCCAGGGGTAGATACGCAGTATTTT
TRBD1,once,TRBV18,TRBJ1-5,CASSPGTDNQPQHF,TGTGCCAGCTCACCTGGGACAGATAATCAGCCCCAGCATTTT
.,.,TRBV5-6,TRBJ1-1,CASSLLDRDMNTEAFF,TGTGCCAGCAGCTTGTTAGATAGGGACATGAACACTGAAGCTTTCTTT
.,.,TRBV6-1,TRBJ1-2,CASSSQENYGYTF,TGTGCCAGCAGTTCCCAAGAGAACTATGGCTACACCTTC
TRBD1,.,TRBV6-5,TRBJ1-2,CASSLQGAGYTF,TGTGCCAGCAGTCTACAGGGGGCGGGCTACACCTTC
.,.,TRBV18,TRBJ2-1,CASSPDSNEQFF,TGTGCCAGCTCACCTGACAGCAATGAGCAGTTCTTC
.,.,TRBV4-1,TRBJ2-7,CASSQDKGGASYEQYF,TGCGCCAGCAGCCAAGATAAGGGGGGGGCCTCCTACGAGCAGTACTTC
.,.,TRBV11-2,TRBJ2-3,CASISLGSTDTQYF,TGTGCCAGCATCTCCCTAGGAAGCACAGATACGCAGTATTTT
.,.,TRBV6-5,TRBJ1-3,CASSYAPPGAGNTIYF,TGTGCCAGCAGTTACGCCCCCCCAGGGGCCGGAAACACCATATATTTT
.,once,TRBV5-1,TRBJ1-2,CASSLGPGKAYGYTF,TGCGCCAGCAGCTTGGGGCCAGGCAAGGCCTATGGCTACACCTTC
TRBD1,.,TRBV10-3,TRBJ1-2,CAISLDRGSGYTF,TGTGCCATCAGTCTAGACAGGGGTAGCGGCTACACCTTC
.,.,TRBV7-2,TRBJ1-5,CASSPRGAGNQPQHF,TGTGCCAGCAGCCCTCGGGGGGCCGGCAATCAGCCCCAGCATTTT
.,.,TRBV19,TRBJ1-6,CASTRLYSYNSPLHF,TGTGCCAGTACCCGACTTTACTCCTATAATTCACCCCTCCACTTT
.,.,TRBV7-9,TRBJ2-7,CASSFNRENEQYF,TGTGCCAGCAGCTTCAACAGGGAAAACGAGCAGTACTTC
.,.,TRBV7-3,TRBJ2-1,CASSLTRRGGVFF,TGTGCCAGCAGCTTAACCCGGAGGGGGGGGGTGTTCTTC
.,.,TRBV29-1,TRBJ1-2,CSVEERGSGYTF,TGCAGCGTTGAAGAGCGAGGGAGTGGCTACACCTTC
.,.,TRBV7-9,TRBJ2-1,CSSSFTRDEQFF,TGTTCCAGCAGCTTTACCAGGGATGAGCAGTTCTTC
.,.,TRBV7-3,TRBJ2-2,CASRTQGSGELFF,TGTGCCAGCAGGACTCAGGGCTCCGGGGAGCTGTTTTTT
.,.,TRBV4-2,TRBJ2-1,CASSQDLTLPNEQFF,TGTGCCAGCAGCCAAGATCTGACTCTACCCAATGAGCAGTTCTTC